A single TCR beta chain is shown here with its context. This entry belongs to a study of neurological immune-mediated disorders. TCRdb reanalysed the 5' RACE reads using MiXCR and keeps one entry per CDR3 protein. Among fewer than 55,000 distinct CDR3 sequences, 12% were seen once, and the ten largest hold about 10%. The time point is: longitudinal time-point 3. Sequencing used PBMCs. This sequence originates from a male donor with HTLV-1-associated myelopathy (HAM/TSP).

CDR3 sequence reads: CSVEWTGGQETQYF. CDR3 nucleotide sequence: TGCAGCGTTGAATGGACAGGAGGGCAAGAGACCCAGTACTTC. This sequence joins TRBV29-1 and TRBJ2-5, with D possibly TRBD1 on 7 matching bases. CDR3 length equals 14 residues. V was clipped by 2 bases and J by 2 bases, with 12 bases between them. CDR1 is SQVTM and CDR2 is ANQGSEA in the germline V gene.